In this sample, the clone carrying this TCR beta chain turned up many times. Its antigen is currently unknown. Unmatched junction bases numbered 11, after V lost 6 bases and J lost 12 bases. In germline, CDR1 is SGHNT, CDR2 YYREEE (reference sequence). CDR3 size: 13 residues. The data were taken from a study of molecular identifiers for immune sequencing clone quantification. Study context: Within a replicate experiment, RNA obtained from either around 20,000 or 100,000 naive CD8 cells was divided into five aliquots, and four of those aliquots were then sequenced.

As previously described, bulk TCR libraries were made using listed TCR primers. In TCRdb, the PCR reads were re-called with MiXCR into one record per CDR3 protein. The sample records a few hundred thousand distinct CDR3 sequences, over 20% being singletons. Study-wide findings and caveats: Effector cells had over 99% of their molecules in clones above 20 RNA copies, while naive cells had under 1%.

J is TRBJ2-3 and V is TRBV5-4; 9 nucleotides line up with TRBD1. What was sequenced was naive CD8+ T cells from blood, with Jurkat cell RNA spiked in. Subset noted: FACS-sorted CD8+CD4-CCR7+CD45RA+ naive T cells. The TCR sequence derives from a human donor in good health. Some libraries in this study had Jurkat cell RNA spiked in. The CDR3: CASTGQGPLAQYF. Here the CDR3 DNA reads TGTGCCAGCACTGGACAGGGGCCCCTGGCACAGTATTTT. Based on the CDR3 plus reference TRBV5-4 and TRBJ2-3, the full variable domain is ETGVTQSPTHLIKTRGQQVTLRCSSQSGHNTVSWYQQALGQGPQFIFQYYREEENGRGNFPPRFSGLQFPNYSSELNVNALELDDSALYLCASTGQGPLAQYFGPGTRLTVL.